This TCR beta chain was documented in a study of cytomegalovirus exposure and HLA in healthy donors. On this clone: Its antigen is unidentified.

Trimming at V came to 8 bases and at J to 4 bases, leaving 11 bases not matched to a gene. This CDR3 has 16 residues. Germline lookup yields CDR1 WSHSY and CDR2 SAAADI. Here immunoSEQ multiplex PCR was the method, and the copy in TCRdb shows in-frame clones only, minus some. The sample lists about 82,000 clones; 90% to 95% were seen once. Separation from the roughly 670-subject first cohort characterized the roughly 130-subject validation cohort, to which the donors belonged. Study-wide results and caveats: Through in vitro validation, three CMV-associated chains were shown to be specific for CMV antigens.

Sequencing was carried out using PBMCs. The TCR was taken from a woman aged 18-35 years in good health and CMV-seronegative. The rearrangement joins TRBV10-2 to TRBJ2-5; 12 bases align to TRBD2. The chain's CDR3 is CASGLTSGSGGETQYF. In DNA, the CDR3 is TGCGCCAGCGGGTTGACTAGCGGGAGCGGGGGAGAGACCCAGTACTTC.